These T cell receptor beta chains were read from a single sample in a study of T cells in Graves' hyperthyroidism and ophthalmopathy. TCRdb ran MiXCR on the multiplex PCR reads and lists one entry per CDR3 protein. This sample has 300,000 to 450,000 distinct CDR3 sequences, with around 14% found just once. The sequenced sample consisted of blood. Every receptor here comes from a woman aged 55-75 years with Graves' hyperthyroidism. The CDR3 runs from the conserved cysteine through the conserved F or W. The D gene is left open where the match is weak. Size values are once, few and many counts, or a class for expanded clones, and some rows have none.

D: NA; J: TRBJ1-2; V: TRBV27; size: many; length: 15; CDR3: CASSYVGAQIYGYTF; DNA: TGTGCCAGCAGTTACGTGGGGGCGCAGATCTATGGCTACACCTTC
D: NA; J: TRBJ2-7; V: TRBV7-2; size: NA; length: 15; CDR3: CASSLHQGSSYEQYF; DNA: TGTGCCAGCAGCCTACACCAGGGTAGCTCCTACGAGCAGTACTTC
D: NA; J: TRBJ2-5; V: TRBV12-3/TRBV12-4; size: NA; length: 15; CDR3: CASSLGLLSSETQYF; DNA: TGTGCCAGCAGTTTAGGGCTCCTCAGCTCGGAGACCCAGTACTTC
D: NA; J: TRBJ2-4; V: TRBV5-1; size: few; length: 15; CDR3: CASSLGPQGENIQYF; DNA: TGCGCCAGCAGCTTGGGACCCCAAGGTGAAAACATTCAGTACTTC
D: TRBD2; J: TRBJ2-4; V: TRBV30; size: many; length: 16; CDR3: CAWSGGLAGGRNIQYF; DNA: TGTGCCTGGAGTGGCGGACTAGCGGGCGGGAGAAACATTCAGTACTTC
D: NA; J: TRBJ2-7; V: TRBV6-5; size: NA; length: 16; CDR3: CASSYSKGGPYYEQYF; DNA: TGTGCCAGCAGTTACTCGAAGGGGGGTCCCTACTACGAGCAGTACTTC
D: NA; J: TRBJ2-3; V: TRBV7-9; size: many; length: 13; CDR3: CASSSNSADTQYF; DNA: TGTGCCAGCAGCTCGAACTCTGCAGATACGCAGTATTTT
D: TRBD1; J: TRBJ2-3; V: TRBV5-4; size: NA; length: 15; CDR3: CASSPGQGAQDTQYF; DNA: TGTGCCAGCAGCCCTGGACAGGGGGCACAGGATACGCAGTATTTT
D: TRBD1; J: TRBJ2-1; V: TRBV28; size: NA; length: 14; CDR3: CASSRDRESNEQFF; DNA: TGTGCCAGCAGCCGGGACAGGGAAAGCAATGAGCAGTTCTTC
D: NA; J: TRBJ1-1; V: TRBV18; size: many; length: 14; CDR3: CASSPAGVGTEAFF; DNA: TGTGCCAGCTCCCCGGCGGGGGTGGGCACTGAAGCTTTCTTT
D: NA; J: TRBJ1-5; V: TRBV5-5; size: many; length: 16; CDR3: CASSSWADRSNQPQHF; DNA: TGTGCCAGCAGCTCGTGGGCGGATCGGAGCAATCAGCCCCAGCATTTT
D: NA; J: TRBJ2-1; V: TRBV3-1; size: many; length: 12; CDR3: CASSVVDNEQFF; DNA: TGTGCCAGCAGCGTTGTGGACAATGAGCAGTTCTTC
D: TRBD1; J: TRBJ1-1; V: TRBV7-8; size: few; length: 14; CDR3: CASSLMVQGAEAFF; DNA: TGTGCCAGCAGCTTAATGGTGCAGGGGGCTGAAGCTTTCTTT
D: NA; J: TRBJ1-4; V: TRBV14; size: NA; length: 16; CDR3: CASSQGLAGLREKLFF; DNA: TGTGCCAGCAGCCAAGGTCTGGCAGGGCTACGCGAAAAACTGTTTTTT
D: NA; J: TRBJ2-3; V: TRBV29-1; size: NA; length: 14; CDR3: CSARIQDRTDTQYF; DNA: TGCAGCGCAAGGATCCAGGATCGCACAGATACGCAGTATTTT
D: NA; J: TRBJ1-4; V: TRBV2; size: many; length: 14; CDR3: CASSEWAFREKLFF; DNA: TGTGCCAGCAGTGAATGGGCGTTTCGGGAAAAACTGTTTTTT
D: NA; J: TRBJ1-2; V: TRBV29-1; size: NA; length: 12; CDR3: CSVFLLMEGYTF; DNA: TGCAGCGTTTTCTTGCTAATGGAAGGCTACACCTTC
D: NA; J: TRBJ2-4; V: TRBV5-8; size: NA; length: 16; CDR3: CASSLGGSLAKNIQYF; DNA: TGTGCCAGCAGCTTAGGGGGGTCTTTGGCCAAAAACATTCAGTACTTC
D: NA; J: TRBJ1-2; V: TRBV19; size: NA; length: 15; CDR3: CASSTQGPGIYGYTF; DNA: TGTGCCAGTAGTACGCAGGGGCCCGGTATCTATGGCTACACCTTC
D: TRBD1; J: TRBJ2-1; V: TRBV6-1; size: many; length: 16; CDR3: CASSRTGTANYNEQFF; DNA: TGTGCCAGCAGTCGAACCGGGACAGCAAATTACAATGAGCAGTTCTTC
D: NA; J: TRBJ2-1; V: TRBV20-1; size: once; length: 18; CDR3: CSARDFGPAGTGANEQFF; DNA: TGCAGTGCTAGAGATTTCGGTCCCGCCGGGACGGGGGCAAATGAGCAGTTCTTC
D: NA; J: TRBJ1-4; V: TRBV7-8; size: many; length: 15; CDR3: CASRGTRTTNEKLFF; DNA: TGTGCCAGCAGGGGGACGCGGACAACTAATGAAAAACTGTTTTTT
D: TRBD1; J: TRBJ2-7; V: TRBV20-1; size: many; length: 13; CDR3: CSATGQGAEEEYF; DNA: TGCAGTGCTACTGGACAGGGGGCTGAGGAGGAGTACTTC
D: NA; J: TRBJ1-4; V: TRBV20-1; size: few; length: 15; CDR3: CSARDRRDIGEKLFF; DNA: TGCAGTGCTAGAGATCGCCGGGACATAGGGGAAAAACTGTTTTTT
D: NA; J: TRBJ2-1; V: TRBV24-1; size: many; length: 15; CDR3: CATGSRTRSYNEQFF; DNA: TGTGCCACCGGCTCCCGGACCCGCTCCTACAATGAGCAGTTCTTC
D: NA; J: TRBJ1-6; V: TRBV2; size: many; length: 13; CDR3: CASSRSYNSPLHF; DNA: TGTGCCAGCAGTAGGAGTTATAATTCACCCCTCCACTTT
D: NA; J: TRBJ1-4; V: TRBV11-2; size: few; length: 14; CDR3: CASSFQGWGKKLFF; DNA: TGTGCCAGCAGCTTCCAGGGTTGGGGCAAAAAACTGTTTTTT
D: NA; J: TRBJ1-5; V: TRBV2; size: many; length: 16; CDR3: CASSDLQQAGNQPQHF; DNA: TGTGCCAGCAGTGACTTGCAACAGGCTGGCAATCAGCCCCAGCATTTT
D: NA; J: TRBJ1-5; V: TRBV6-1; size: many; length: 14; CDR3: CASSEQDGFQPQHF; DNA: TGTGCCAGCAGTGAGCAGGACGGTTTTCAGCCCCAGCATTTT
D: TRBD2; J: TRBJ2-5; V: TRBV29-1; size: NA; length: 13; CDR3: CSVDTSGRETQYF; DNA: TGCAGCGTTGATACTAGCGGGAGAGAGACCCAGTACTTC
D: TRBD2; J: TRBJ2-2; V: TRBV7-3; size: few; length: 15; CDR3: CASSFGTRATGELFF; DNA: TGTGCCAGCAGCTTTGGGACTAGGGCCACCGGGGAGCTGTTTTTT
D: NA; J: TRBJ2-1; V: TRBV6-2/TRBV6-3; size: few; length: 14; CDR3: CASIFELLHNEQFF; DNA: TGTGCCAGCATCTTCGAGTTATTACACAATGAGCAGTTCTTC
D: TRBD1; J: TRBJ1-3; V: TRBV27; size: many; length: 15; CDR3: CASSQTGGNGNTIYF; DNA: TGTGCCAGCAGCCAGACAGGGGGCAATGGAAACACCATATATTTT
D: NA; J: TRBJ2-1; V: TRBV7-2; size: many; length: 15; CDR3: CASSLAVGGTAEQFF; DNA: TGTGCCAGCAGCTTAGCTGTAGGCGGGACGGCTGAGCAGTTCTTC
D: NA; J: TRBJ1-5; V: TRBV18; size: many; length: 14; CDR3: CASSPQGREQPQHF; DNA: TGTGCCAGCTCACCACAGGGGCGGGAACAGCCCCAGCATTTT
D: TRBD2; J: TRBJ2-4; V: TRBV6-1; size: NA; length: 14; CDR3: CASRELAGGAIQYF; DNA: TGTGCCAGCAGAGAACTAGCGGGAGGCGCCATTCAGTACTTC
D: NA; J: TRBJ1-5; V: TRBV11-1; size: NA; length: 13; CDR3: CVSSLGANQPQHF; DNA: TGTGTCAGCAGCTTGGGGGCGAATCAGCCCCAGCATTTT
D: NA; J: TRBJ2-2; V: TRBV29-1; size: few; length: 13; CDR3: CSVGAVNAGELFF; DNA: TGCAGCGTTGGGGCGGTTAACGCCGGGGAGCTGTTTTTT
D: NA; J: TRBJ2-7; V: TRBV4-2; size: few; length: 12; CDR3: CASSQTTGEQYF; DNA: TGTGCCAGCAGCCAAACTACGGGCGAGCAGTACTTC
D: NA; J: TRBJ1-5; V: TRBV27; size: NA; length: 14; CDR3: CLGGGTRPNQPQHF; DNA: TGTCTAGGGGGGGGCACGAGGCCCAATCAGCCCCAGCATTTT